This TCR beta chain was sequenced for a study of blood T cell repertoires in COVID-19. Study at large: Samples representing acute and convalescent COVID-19 were sourced from the United States, Italy and Spain. From T cells, B-cell-depleted T cells, or PBMCs came the material, which was cDNA or gDNA.

Trimming took 0 bases from V and 9 from J, leaving 24 bases between them. This CDR3 has 18 residues. The authors' processing: Nucleated cell counts were estimated from reference gene primer amplification. Some clones are missing from TCRdb's copy, which holds only in-frame ones; the method was immunoSEQ multiplex PCR. V and J calls and clone size are as listed in that table; D and trimming were resolved from the DNA. The table has under 200,000 clones, 80% to 90% seen once. V gene TRBV23-1 combines with J gene TRBJ2-1; D perhaps matches TRBD2 (6 bases). TRBV23-1 is given ORF status, its function remaining uncertain. The TCR sequence derives from a man aged 55 to 70 with acute or convalescent COVID-19. The sequencing input was peripheral blood. The CDR3 DNA reads TGCGCCAGCAGTCAATCTAGTTCCCTCCGGAAGATCGGGGGTGAGCAGTTCTTC. This translates into CASSQSSSLRKIGGEQFF.